This TCR beta chain was recovered during a study of cytomegalovirus exposure and HLA in healthy donors. This clone showed up just a few times. Its antigen is not identified. Study-wide results and caveats: HLA restriction was apparent for most CMV-associated TCR beta chains in a later analysis. CMV serostatus alone was available as immune exposure information.

Vbeta (60) and Jbeta (13) primers were used in the PCR. This table comes from immunoSEQ multiplex PCR, and its TCRdb copy is limited to in-frame clones, with some not included. This table has more than 140,000 clones, over 60% appearing once. Between the trimmed V and J ends, which lost 8 bases and 3 bases, there was a span of 11 bases. Germline V gives CDR1 LNHDA, CDR2 SQIVND (reference sequence). The CDR3 loop spans 13 amino acids. This sequence originates from a woman aged 25 to 45 in good health and CMV-seropositive. The V and J genes are TRBV19 and TRBJ1-5; TRBD1 is a possible D gene (6 bases). The material sequenced was PBMCs. The chain's CDR3 is CASQDSLNQPQHF. CDR3 DNA sequence: TGTGCCAGTCAGGACAGCCTCAATCAGCCCCAGCATTTT.